The subject of this entry is one TCR beta chain. Distinct nucleotide sequences in the sample also encode this CDR3. The data originate from a study of shared clonotypes between healthy human individuals. This CDR3 spans 12 amino acids. Germline lookup yields CDR1 SEHNR and CDR2 FQNEAQ (reference sequence). V lost 2 bases, J lost 4 bases, and 5 bases lay in between. Researchers ran the assay at a deep level. Per sorted-subset replicate PCR, input was around 220 ng DNA, representing roughly 29,000 T cell genomes. Sequencing was performed with immunoSEQ multiplex PCR; in TCRdb, only in-frame clones are kept and a portion is missing. The table includes over 1.5 million clones, under 99% detected once.

The J gene is TRBJ2-5, the V gene TRBV7-9; D is unclear. What was sequenced was naive CD4+ T cells sorted from blood. The subset is: CD45RA+ positively selected. This TCR derives from a man aged 25-45 years in good health. The CDR3 DNA follows: TGTGCCAGCAGCTTAAGGGCAGAGACCCAGTACTTC. Residues: CASSLRAETQYF.